Following are 29 T cell receptor beta chains from one sample sequenced in a study of T cell repertoires in cytomegalovirus infection. These TCRs' antigens remain unknown. Each CDR3 protein is one row after TCRdb ran MiXCR on the reads. Of about half a million distinct CDR3 sequences listed, 25% to 35% were seen once; the top ten hold 17%. The sequences come from cultured PBMCs, collected from culture after CMV antigen stimulation. The receptors here all came from a human donor in good health (CMV status not recorded). Some clones in this sample may be carry-over from other donors' samples.

This clonotype was seen more than once but under ten times. This chain joins TRBV7-8 and TRBJ1-2; D remains ambiguous. The germline V gene has CDR1 SGHVS and CDR2 FQNEAQ. There are 14 residues in the CDR3. V gave up 0 bases and J gave up 4 bases, with 9 bases separating them. The chain's CDR3 is CASSLAPSTYGYTF. The DNA of the CDR3 is TGTGCCAGCAGCTTAGCCCCCAGCACCTATGGCTACACCTTC.

The sample holds a few counts of this clonotype. The J gene is TRBJ1-1, the V gene TRBV7-8; D gene uncertain. Trimming took off 5 bases at V and 3 bases at J, with 4 bases between the two ends. The CDR3 is 11 amino acids. Germline-derived CDR1 and CDR2 are SGHVS and FQNEAQ. CDR3 sequence (DNA): TGTGCCAGCAGCACGTACACTGAAGCTTTCTTT. Its protein is CASSTYTEAFF.

This clonotype was observed many times. This chain connects TRBV6-2 or TRBV6-3 to TRBJ2-1; D gene ambiguous. CDR1 and CDR2 (germline): MNHEY, SVGEGT. Trimming removed 0 bases at V and 7 bases at J, with 4 bases between. The CDR3 is 12 residues long. The chain's CDR3 is CASSYSRNEQFF. CDR3 sequence (DNA): TGTGCCAGCAGTTACTCGAGGAATGAGCAGTTCTTC.

This clonotype was counted at least ten times. J is TRBJ2-5 and V is TRBV7-9; 11 bases are shared with TRBD1. Trimming cost V 4 bases and J 5 bases; bases outside gene matches: 3. The CDR3 runs 14 residues. Looked up from germline, CDR1 is SEHNR and CDR2 is FQNEAQ (reference sequence). Here the CDR3 reads CASSSGQGAETQYF. The DNA of the CDR3 is TGTGCCAGCAGCTCCGGACAGGGGGCTGAGACCCAGTACTTC.

The chain is built from TRBV6-1 and TRBJ2-1; weak D call: TRBD2 (5 bases). Germline-derived CDR1 and CDR2 are MNHNS and SASEGT. V lost 5 bases and J 4 bases, leaving 12 bases between the germline ends. The CDR3 extends over 14 amino acids. The chain's CDR3 is CASSSVGVYNEQFF. CDR3 DNA sequence: TGTGCCAGCAGTTCGGTCGGGGTTTACAATGAGCAGTTCTTC.

This clonotype was found a few times. The chain employs TRBV14 and TRBJ2-5; D may be TRBD1 or TRBD2 (5 bases each). Germline CDR1 SGHDN, CDR2 FVKESK. The CDR3 contains 16 residues. The V end lost 3 bases, the J end lost 2 bases, and 16 bases lay between the germline ends. The CDR3 DNA is TGTGCCAGCAGCCAGAGGGGCTCGGCGCTACAAGAGACCCAGTACTTC. Translating gives CASSQRGSALQETQYF.

This chain links TRBV5-1 with TRBJ2-5, with D perhaps matching TRBD1 or TRBD2 (6 bases each). Per germline, CDR1 SGHRS and CDR2 YFSETQ. V lost 4 bases to trimming and J lost 1 base, with 14 bases between them. CDR3 size: 15 residues. The CDR3 coding sequence is TGCGCCAGCAGCCCGGGGGCGGGACCCCAAGAGACCCAGTACTTC. Its translation is CASSPGAGPQETQYF.

This clonotype appeared a few times. This chain connects TRBV28 to TRBJ2-7, with D possibly being TRBD2 (5 bases). V was pared by 1 base and J by 3 bases, with 13 bases between. CDR1 MDHEN and CDR2 SYDVKM come from the germline V gene. This CDR3 is built from 15 residues. CDR3 protein: CASSLSSNGFYEQYF. The CDR3 DNA sequence: TGTGCCAGCAGTTTATCTAGCAACGGGTTCTACGAGCAGTACTTC.

Here the CDR3 reads CASIISGGSAGELFF. In nucleotides, the CDR3 is TGTGCCAGCATCATATCGGGGGGCTCGGCCGGGGAGCTGTTTTTT. The rearrangement uses TRBV6-6 and TRBJ2-2; D is possibly TRBD2 (7 bases). The CDR3 extends over 15 amino acids. From germline, CDR1 is MNHNY and CDR2 SVGAGI (reference sequence). Trimming left V 7 bases short and J 6 bases short, with 18 bases between.

The chain employs TRBV10-2 and TRBJ1-2; 8 bases are shared with TRBD1. The CDR3 has 15 amino acids. With 10 bases clipped from V and 0 bases from J, the junction kept 10 bases outside the gene matches. CDR1 and CDR2 (germline): WSHSY, SAAADI. CDR3: CATGQGWGSNYGYTF. CDR3 DNA sequence: TGCGCCACCGGACAGGGCTGGGGATCTAACTATGGCTACACCTTC.

The rearrangement links TRBV25-1 to TRBJ2-5; TRBD1 agrees at 9 bases. Per germline, CDR1 MGHDK and CDR2 SYGVNS. The length of the CDR3 is 16 residues. The ends lost 1 base at V and 4 bases at J; junction bases unmatched: 7. The CDR3 DNA is TGTGCCAGCAGTGAATTCAGGACAGGGGAGGGAGAGACCCAGTACTTC. Amino acids: CASSEFRTGEGETQYF.

V usage is TRBV9 and J usage is TRBJ1-2; the D gene is possibly TRBD1 (6 bases). The CDR3 length is 12 residues. V lost 3 bases, J lost 4 bases, and 7 bases lay in between. CDR1 is SGDLS and CDR2 is YYNGEE in the germline V gene. CDR3 nucleotides: TGTGCCAGCAGCGACAGGGCCTATGGCTACACCTTC. Its translation is CASSDRAYGYTF.

This clonotype appeared many times. This chain connects TRBV7-3 to TRBJ2-1; 11 bases match TRBD1. The germline CDR1 and CDR2 sequences are SGHTA and FQGTGA. The CDR3 contains 15 residues. With 5 bases clipped from V and 7 bases from J, the junction kept 7 bases outside the gene matches. CDR3 in DNA: TGTGCCAGCAGCCCTGGACAGGGGGCAAGGAATGAGCAGTTCTTC. Translated: CASSPGQGARNEQFF.

The chain employs TRBV4-2 and TRBJ2-1, with 16 bases that match TRBD2. The CDR3 runs 18 residues. V was pared by 3 bases and J by 8 bases, with 10 bases of the junction left unmatched. The germline V gene has CDR1 LGHNA and CDR2 YNFKEQ. This chain's CDR3 is CASSQGTSGRASQDEQFF. CDR3 bases: TGTGCCAGCAGCCAGGGGACTAGCGGGAGGGCCTCGCAGGATGAGCAGTTCTTC.

The chain carries TRBV4-3 and TRBJ1-4, with D unclear. V was clipped by 0 bases and J by 8 bases, with 16 bases between them. The CDR3 length is 16 residues. Looked up from germline, CDR1 is LGHNA and CDR2 is YSLEER. The CDR3 DNA sequence: TGCGCCAGCAGCCAAGATCTTTTGTCTGCGGGGGAAAAACTGTTTTTT. Its translation: CASSQDLLSAGEKLFF.

The rearrangement links TRBV19 to TRBJ1-5; 9 bases line up with TRBD1. The V gene end was trimmed by 5 bases and the J gene end by 0 bases; junction bases not matched to a gene: 5. The CDR3 has 16 residues. Germline V CDR1 and CDR2: LNHDA, SQIVND (reference sequence). The CDR3, as DNA: TGTGCCAGTAGTTCCGGGACAGGGTATAGCAATCAGCCCCAGCATTTT. Protein sequence: CASSSGTGYSNQPQHF.

This clonotype occurred a few times. The chain joins TRBV5-4 to TRBJ2-2; D unresolved. CDR3 length: 15 residues. Germline values: CDR1 SGHNT, CDR2 YYREEE (reference sequence). V was cut by 6 bases and J by 2 bases, with 14 bases left in between. CDR3 loop: CASTPGRQNTGELFF. For the CDR3, the DNA is TGTGCCAGCACCCCAGGCCGCCAAAACACCGGGGAGCTGTTTTTT.

The chain uses TRBV10-3 and TRBJ1-6; 9 nucleotides match TRBD1. V gave up 10 bases and J gave up 8 bases; unmatched junction bases: 6. The CDR3 spans 13 residues. The germline V gene encodes CDR1 ENHRY and CDR2 SYGVKD. CDR3: CATRQGDDSPLHF. In DNA form, the CDR3 reads TGTGCCACCCGACAGGGGGATGATTCACCCCTCCACTTT.

The rearrangement joins TRBV7-2 to TRBJ2-3, with 14 nucleotides matching TRBD2. CDR3 length equals 16 residues. Trimming cost V 2 bases and J 5 bases; bases outside gene matches: 3. Germline V lookup: CDR1 SGHTA, CDR2 FQGNSA. CDR3 coding DNA: TGTGCCAGCAGCTTAAGGGGGACTAGCGGGAGAGATACGCAGTATTTT. It yields the protein CASSLRGTSGRDTQYF.

The rearrangement links TRBV20-1 to TRBJ1-1; D may be TRBD1 (5 bases). Germline CDR1 reads DFQATT; CDR2 reads SNEGSKA (reference sequence). Between the trimmed V and J ends, which lost 4 bases and 5 bases, there was a span of 14 bases. The CDR3 spans 13 residues. CDR3 nucleotides: TGCAGTGCTAACGATGGGGGTCTTACTGAAGCTTTCTTT. Amino acids: CSANDGGLTEAFF.

The chain combines TRBV7-2 with TRBJ1-2; no firm D call. The CDR3 runs 14 residues. V was shortened by 5 bases and J by 8 bases, with 18 bases between the two germline ends. The germline gives CDR1 SGHTA, CDR2 FQGNSA. The CDR3 DNA sequence: TGTGCCAGCAGCCTTTCGGGAGAGCAGCGGGGCTACACCTTC. Translating gives CASSLSGEQRGYTF.

The chain has TRBV7-9 and TRBJ1-5, with TRBD1 as a possible D gene (6 bases). This CDR3 has 16 amino acids. The germline V gene encodes CDR1 SEHNR and CDR2 FQNEAQ (reference sequence). Trimming took off 1 base at V and 1 base at J, with 11 bases between the two ends. The CDR3 spells CASSLDQGLSNQPQHF. Written as DNA, the CDR3 is TGTGCCAGCAGCTTAGATCAGGGGTTAAGCAATCAGCCCCAGCATTTT.

The sample holds one count of this clonotype. V is TRBV11-2 and J is TRBJ1-2, with D possibly matching TRBD1 (6 bases). Germline assignment: CDR1 SGHAT and CDR2 FQNNGV. The CDR3 extends over 15 amino acids. V was shortened by 5 bases and J by 6 bases, with 19 bases between the two germline ends. The CDR3 nucleotides read TGTGCCAGCAGCCCCCTTGGTCGGCAGGGGCATGGCTACACCTTC. This gives the protein CASSPLGRQGHGYTF.

This clonotype was observed a few times. The genes are TRBV7-9 and TRBJ1-2; no firm D call. The germline CDR1 and CDR2 sequences are SEHNR and FQNEAQ (reference sequence). Trimming cost V 6 bases and J 1 base, with 24 bases left between them. The CDR3 length is 18 residues. The CDR3 DNA follows: TGTGCCAGCAGTCCATCCATAGGGCCGGCCACGCTTAACTATGGCTACACCTTC. The encoded protein is CASSPSIGPATLNYGYTF.

The chain has TRBV5-1 and TRBJ2-3; D remains unclear. The CDR3 length is 14 residues. Trimming stripped 4 bases from V and 1 base from J, with 10 bases between. Germline V gene data show CDR1 as SGHRS and CDR2 as YFSETQ. The CDR3 nucleotides read TGCGCCAGCAGCATCCGACAAGGCACAGATACGCAGTATTTT. This translates into CASSIRQGTDTQYF.

This clonotype was observed a handful of times. The chain couples TRBV15 to TRBJ2-5; weak D call: TRBD1 (5 bases). The CDR3 totals 14 residues. Germline-derived CDR1 and CDR2 are LNHNV and YYDKDF (reference sequence). V lost 0 bases, J lost 2 bases, and 7 bases lay in between. CDR3: CATSRDQGQETQYF. CDR3 bases: TGTGCCACCAGCAGAGACCAGGGACAAGAGACCCAGTACTTC. Using reference TRBV15 and TRBJ2-5 for the parts outside the CDR3, the full variable domain is DAMVIQNPRYQVTQFGKPVTLSCSQTLNHNVMYWYQQKSSQAPKLLFHYYDKDFNNEADTPDNFQSRRPNTSFCFLDIRSPGLGDTAMYLCATSRDQGQETQYFGPGTRLLVL.

The chain combines TRBV24-1 with TRBJ2-6; D is possibly TRBD1 or TRBD2 (5 bases each). V lost 6 bases and J lost 10, with 12 bases in between. The CDR3 has 13 residues. Per germline, CDR1 KGHDR and CDR2 SFDVKD. The DNA of the CDR3 is TGTGCCACCAGTAGAGGGGACGGTAACGTCCTGACTTTC. This translates into CATSRGDGNVLTF.

There are a few counts of this clonotype. The chain recombines TRBV3-1 with TRBJ2-1; 8 bases line up with TRBD1. Germline CDR1 LGHDT, CDR2 YNNKEL (reference sequence). J lost 3 bases, V lost 5 bases, and 6 bases had no gene match. The CDR3 contains 15 residues. The CDR3 nucleotides are TGTGCCAGCAGCGCCAACAGGGGGATCTACAATGAGCAGTTCTTC. Translation gives CASSANRGIYNEQFF.

This clonotype was observed many times. The chain uses TRBV7-6 and TRBJ2-1, with 8 bases fitting TRBD1. The germline CDR1 and CDR2 sequences are SGHVS and FNYEAQ. V lost 5 bases, J lost 6 bases, and 12 bases stayed unmatched. The CDR3 contains 16 residues. The CDR3 DNA follows: TGTGCCAGCAGCCCCGGACAGGGACTGTCTTTCAATGAGCAGTTCTTC. This codes for CASSPGQGLSFNEQFF.